This T cell receptor (beta chain) appears in the sequencing data of a study of blood T cells in healthy people across ages. The sample, approximately 10 milliliters of peripheral blood, was drawn from each donor. In the case of this clonotype: What it binds is unknown.

The CDR3 totals 13 residues. The germline CDR1 and CDR2 sequences are SGHRS and YFSETQ. Trimming left V 0 bases short and J 11 bases short, with 14 bases between. Study-wide points: It was held that diversity estimates obtained from one million T cells represented underestimates.

A second PCR, run for 7 to 11 cycles, used a sample-barcoded 5' primer plus a J-beta primer mix. TCRdb re-derived calls from the 5' RACE reads in MiXCR, one entry per CDR3 protein. The table has around 1.5 million distinct CDR3 sequences, around two fifths seen once. The receptor was isolated from a woman aged 18-29 years in good health. Sequenced sample: blood. The chain carries TRBV5-1 and TRBJ2-5; D unresolved. CDR3: CASSLDKNNEQYF. The CDR3 nucleotides read TGCGCCAGCAGCTTGGACAAAAACAATGAGCAGTACTTC. Based on the CDR3 plus reference TRBV5-1 and TRBJ2-5, the full variable domain is KAGVTQTPRYLIKTRGQQVTLSCSPISGHRSVSWYQQTPGQGLQFLFEYFSETQRNKGNFPGRFSGRQFSNSRSEMNVSTLELGDSALYLCASSLDKNNEQYFGPGTRLLVL.